Listed below are T cell receptor beta chains from one sample, sequenced in a study of Tregs in tolerant kidney transplant recipients. Data came from immunoSEQ multiplex PCR; TCRdb stores just in-frame clones and leaves some out. The sample yields 85,000 to 95,000 clones, approximately 94% seen once. What was sequenced was CD8+ T cells from blood. The source of these receptors is a human donor in good health. The CDR3 runs from the conserved cysteine through the conserved F or W. The D gene is left open where the match is weak. Expanded clones are given a class, and other clones once, few, many or no size at all.

>TRBJ2-7|TRBD2|TRBV19|-
CASSISGRSYEQYF
TGTGCCAGTAGTATCAGCGGGAGGTCTTACGAGCAGTACTTC
>TRBJ2-3|-|TRBV5-4|-
CASSPMAGAGTDTQYF
TGTGCCAGCAGCCCCATGGCGGGGGCCGGGACAGATACGCAGTATTTT
>TRBJ2-1|-|TRBV7-9|-
CASSWAGTTSSYNEQFF
TGTGCCAGCAGCTGGGCCGGGACGACAAGCTCCTACAATGAGCAGTTCTTC
>TRBJ2-3|-|TRBV10-3|-
CAISGVELGTTDTQYF
TGTGCCATCAGTGGGGTCGAACTAGGGACCACAGATACGCAGTATTTT
>TRBJ1-2|-|TRBV11-2|-
CASSLGAQGYTF
TGTGCCAGCAGCTTAGGGGCTCAGGGCTACACCTTC
>TRBJ2-5|-|TRBV9|-
CASSNGVQETQYF
TGTGCCAGCAGCAACGGGGTCCAAGAGACCCAGTACTTC
>TRBJ2-3|-|TRBV10-1|-
CASSERLPTDTQYF
TGCGCCAGCAGTGAGCGGCTGCCCACAGATACGCAGTATTTT
>TRBJ2-7|-|TRBV9|-
CASSLGAAYEQYF
TGTGCCAGCAGCCTTGGGGCAGCCTACGAGCAGTACTTC
>TRBJ1-6|-|TRBV9|-
CASSVGGYPSRSLHF
TGTGCCAGCAGCGTAGGAGGGTACCCATCCAGGTCCCTCCACTTT
>TRBJ2-7|-|TRBV19|-
CASSATTGTYEQYF
TGTGCCAGTAGTGCAACAACAGGAACCTACGAGCAGTACTTC
>TRBJ2-5|-|TRBV11-3|-
CASSTQQGWEQYF
TGTGCCAGCAGCACGCAACAGGGCTGGGAGCAGTACTTC
>TRBJ1-2|-|TRBV29-1|-
CSVEVPLTFHYGYTF
TGCAGCGTTGAAGTGCCTCTCACCTTCCACTATGGCTACACCTTC
>TRBJ2-1|-|TRBV10-3|-
CAISGDLYEQFF
TGTGCCATCAGTGGGGACTTATACGAGCAGTTCTTC
>TRBJ2-7|TRBD2|TRBV6-4|-
CASSRLAGSEQYF
TGTGCCAGCAGCCGACTAGCGGGATCCGAGCAGTACTTC
>TRBJ1-5|TRBD1|TRBV6-5|few
CASSFGQENQPQHF
TGTGCCAGCAGTTTTGGACAGGAGAATCAGCCCCAGCATTTT
>TRBJ2-7|-|TRBV5-1|-
CASSSRDSFYEQYF
TGCGCCAGCAGCAGCCGGGACTCCTTCTACGAGCAGTACTTC
>TRBJ1-5|-|TRBV29-1|-
CSVGAGNSNQPQHF
TGCAGCGTCGGGGCGGGTAATAGCAATCAGCCCCAGCATTTT
>TRBJ2-1|-|TRBV27|-
CASSLGDEQFF
TGTGCCAGCAGTTTAGGGGATGAGCAGTTCTTC